This T cell receptor (beta chain) is from a study of shared clonotypes between healthy human individuals. The wider study: CD8 memory received one plate per donor, CD8 naive two, CD4 memory three and CD4 naive three.

CDR3 length equals 13 residues. Germline V gives CDR1 SGHTA, CDR2 FQGNSA. V lost 5 bases to trimming and J lost 3 bases, with 7 bases between them. Naive CD8 cells lacked CD45RO and underwent positive selection for CCR7, leaving out terminally differentiated effector memory CD45RA+ cells. Donors had no recently reported acute infections or vaccinations and were HIV-negative. Splitting of each subset's genomic DNA was done evenly across several immunoSEQ plates. TCRdb keeps only in-frame clones here, not all; method: immunoSEQ multiplex PCR. The sample comprises about 1,900,000 clones, about 95% of which are singletons, and 0.95% to 1.5% rests with the top ten. About this clone itself: Its target is unknown.

General study findings and limits: Clonotypes shared by all four sorted-subset donors had higher generation probabilities than non-shared clonotypes.

The chain is built from TRBV7-2 and TRBJ2-2; D is ambiguous. The sequenced sample consisted of naive CD8+ T cells sorted from blood. This receptor was obtained from a man between 18 and 35 years old in good health. The CDR3 loop is CASSIIDTGELFF. In DNA, the CDR3 is TGTGCCAGCAGCATAATCGACACCGGGGAGCTGTTTTTT. The full variable domain, in which reference TRBV7-2 and TRBJ2-2 provide the parts outside the CDR3, is GAGVSQSPSNKVTEKGKDVELRCDPISGHTALYWYRQSLGQGLEFLIYFQGNSAPDKSGLPSDRFSAERTGGSVSTLTIQRTQQEDSAVYLCASSIIDTGELFFGEGSRLTVL.